The clone carrying this T cell receptor (beta chain) was detected many times. Preparation of the TCRbeta library used unique molecular identifiers. TCRdb re-called the PCR reads with MiXCR, one entry per CDR3 protein. Of 150,000 to 250,000 distinct CDR3 sequences in the sample, approximately 14% were seen once. The source of the sample is a study of T-cell reconstitution after alpha-beta-depleted transplantation in children. Germline V CDR1 and CDR2: MNHNS, SASEGT. Trimming removed 6 bases at V and 4 bases at J, with 7 bases between. This CDR3 spans 12 amino acids. This clonotype was sampled from a human donor who donated a stem cell graft to a child with acute lymphoblastic leukemia. V gene TRBV6-1 combines with J gene TRBJ1-3; D not certain. Sample: PBMCs from the stem cell graft donor, taken from the stem cell graft. CDR3 in DNA: TGTGCCAGCAGGATAGGGGGAAACACCATATATTTT. The encoded protein is CASRIGGNTIYF.